Listed below are T cell receptor beta chains from one sample, sequenced in a study of spatial heterogeneity in lung cancer. One entry per CDR3 protein, called by TCRdb with MiXCR from the 5' RACE reads. The sample yields roughly 30,000 distinct CDR3 sequences, 8% to 13% seen once. The source material was PBMCs, sampled at follow-up. The receptors stem from a female donor with early-stage non-small cell lung cancer. CDR3s include the opening cysteine and the closing phenylalanine or tryptophan. A D gene is named only where the DNA matches it firmly. Some rows have no size entry. The others give once, few or many, or a class for an expanded clone.

D	V	length	J	size	DNA	CDR3
TRBD1	TRBV5-4	13	TRBJ2-5	few	TGTGCCAGCAGCAGAACAGGGGAAGAGACCCAGTACTTC	CASSRTGEETQYF
.	TRBV6-5	12	TRBJ1-6	few	TGTGCCAGCAGTTACTCTGGCTCACCCCTCCACTTT	CASSYSGSPLHF
.	TRBV19	16	TRBJ2-1	.	TGTGCCAGTAGTATTGAGGCGGGGTACCCCTACAATGAGCAGTTCTTC	CASSIEAGYPYNEQFF
.	TRBV10-2	16	TRBJ1-1	few	TGCGCCAGCAGCGGCTCCAGGCGAGGGATGAACACTGAAGCTTTCTTT	CASSGSRRGMNTEAFF
.	TRBV5-1	12	TRBJ2-3	many	TGCGCCAGCCGATTAGCTAGTGATACGCAGTATTTT	CASRLASDTQYF
.	TRBV5-1	14	TRBJ2-7	many	TGCGCCAGCAGCTTGGTGGCAGGTTACTACGAGCAGTACTTC	CASSLVAGYYEQYF
.	TRBV5-1	15	TRBJ2-5	many	TGCGCCAGCAGCTTGGCATCAGGGAATCCGGAGACCCAGTACTTC	CASSLASGNPETQYF
.	TRBV2	13	TRBJ2-2	many	TGTGCCTCCGACGAGCGCCTCACCGGGGAGCTGTTTTTT	CASDERLTGELFF
.	TRBV28	12	TRBJ1-1	many	TGTGCCAGCACCAGAGAAGACGCTGAAGCTTTCTTT	CASTREDAEAFF
.	TRBV28	13	TRBJ2-1	few	TGTGCCACCACGGACAGTCTCTACAATGAGCAGTTCTTC	CATTDSLYNEQFF
.	TRBV28	13	TRBJ2-7	many	TGTGCCAGCAGTTGGGGCGGGGCCCGCGAGCAGTACTTC	CASSWGGAREQYF
.	TRBV27	13	TRBJ1-2	.	TGTGCCAGTCGGGGGGCAGCTAACTATGGCTACACCTTC	CASRGAANYGYTF